Listed below are T cell receptor beta chains from one sample, sequenced in a study of blood T cell repertoires in COVID-19. Measured with immunoSEQ multiplex PCR; TCRdb has only the in-frame clones, and not every one. The table shows approximately 450,000 clones, with around 87% occurring only once. Sequencing input: PBMCs or T cells enriched from blood (not recorded which). All receptors come from a young man who had recovered from COVID-19. The CDR3 runs from the conserved cysteine through the conserved F or W. A D gene is named only where the DNA matches it firmly. The listing skips clone size in some rows; elsewhere it reads once, few, many or a size class.

abundance,v_gene,len,j_gene,d_gene,CDR3nt,CDR3aa
few,TRBV30,11,TRBJ2-7,.,TGTGCCTGGAGTGTCCAGACTACGCAGTACTTC,CAWSVQTTQYF
.,TRBV11-2,19,TRBJ2-1,TRBD2,TGTGCCAGCAGCTCAAAGGGACTAGCGAAAGGGAGCTCCTACAATGAGCAGTTCTTC,CASSSKGLAKGSSYNEQFF
.,TRBV9,17,TRBJ1-6,.,TGTGCCAGCAGCGTAGACGAGGGCGGCCCCTATAATTCACCCCTCCACTTT,CASSVDEGGPYNSPLHF
.,TRBV4-2,16,TRBJ2-2,.,TGTGCCAGCAGCCAAGATAAAGTGCTAGATGGCGGGGAGCTGTTTTTT,CASSQDKVLDGGELFF
.,TRBV5-1,16,TRBJ1-1,TRBD1,TGCGCCAGCAGCTTCTCCGGGACAGGGGCTAACACTGAAGCTTTCTTT,CASSFSGTGANTEAFF
.,TRBV7-9,17,TRBJ2-5,TRBD2,TGTGCCAGCAGCTTAGATGGGTCTAGCGGGAGGCGAGAGACCCAGTACTTC,CASSLDGSSGRRETQYF
.,TRBV4-1,14,TRBJ2-1,TRBD1,TGCGCCAGCAGCCACCTGACAGGGAAGGATGAGCAGTTCTTC,CASSHLTGKDEQFF
.,TRBV10-3,16,TRBJ1-2,TRBD1,TGTGCCATCAGTGAGTCCCGGACAGGACCCGTGTATGGCTACACCTTC,CAISESRTGPVYGYTF
.,TRBV7-9,16,TRBJ2-3,TRBD2,TGTGCCAGCAGCTTAGCGACTAGCGGGAGTGGAGATACGCAGTATTTT,CASSLATSGSGDTQYF
.,TRBV21-1,11,TRBJ2-1,.,TGTGCAGCAGACAGGGACGATGAGCAGTTCTTC,CAADRDDEQFF
.,TRBV7-9,15,TRBJ1-4,.,TGTGCCAGCAGCCCCGACGGAACTAAAAATGAAAAACTGTTTTTT,CASSPDGTKNEKLFF
.,TRBV19,14,TRBJ2-3,.,TGTGCCAGTAGTATTTCTCGGACAACAGATACGCAGTATTTT,CASSISRTTDTQYF
.,TRBV27,13,TRBJ2-5,.,TGTGCCAGCCTGGGGCAGGGGCAAGAGACCCAGTACTTC,CASLGQGQETQYF
.,TRBV14,15,TRBJ2-2,TRBD1,TGTGCCAGCAGCCGTGGACAGGTCAACACCGGGGAGCTGTTTTTT,CASSRGQVNTGELFF
.,TRBV3-1/TRBV3-2,17,TRBJ2-1,.,TGTGCCAGCAGCCAAGTCGGTCGGACGGGAGTGGGCAATGAGCAGTTCTTC,CASSQVGRTGVGNEQFF
.,TRBV19,13,TRBJ2-3,.,TGTGCCAGTAGTATGGCCCTCACAGATACGCAGTATTTT,CASSMALTDTQYF
.,TRBV10-3,16,TRBJ1-2,.,TGTGCCATCAGTGAGTCCGCCTCCGACGGGGGATATGGCTACACCTTC,CAISESASDGGYGYTF
once,TRBV6-4,14,TRBJ2-1,TRBD2,TGTGCCAGCGCTGCGGGGGGCTCCTACAATGAGCAGTTCTTC,CASAAGGSYNEQFF
.,TRBV7-9,17,TRBJ2-7,TRBD1,TGTGCCAGCAGTTCCCTTCCCCTGGGACAGGGACTCTACGAGCAGTACTTC,CASSSLPLGQGLYEQYF
.,TRBV29-1,14,TRBJ2-1,TRBD1,TGCAGCGTTGAGTACTCAAACGTCTTGGACAGGGAGTTCTTC,CSVEYSNVLDREFF
once,TRBV9,15,TRBJ1-1,.,TGTGCCAGCAGCGTAGGGGAGCAGATGAACACTGAAGCTTTCTTT,CASSVGEQMNTEAFF
.,TRBV19,16,TRBJ2-2,TRBD2,TGTGCCAGTAGTAGTCTAGCGGGAGTAGGCGCCGGGGAGCTGTTTTTT,CASSSLAGVGAGELFF
.,TRBV5-5,16,TRBJ2-2,.,TGTGCCAGCAGCCGTACCGACGGGGTGGGCACCGGGGAGCTGTTTTTT,CASSRTDGVGTGELFF
.,TRBV2,18,TRBJ1-1,.,TGTGCCAGCAGTAGGGCGGGGACCCTCGTTTCGCGGAACACTGAAGCTTTCTTT,CASSRAGTLVSRNTEAFF
.,TRBV6-6,16,TRBJ2-6,TRBD1,TGTGCCAGCAGCCGGGGACAGAACTCTGGGGCCAACGTCCTGACTTTC,CASSRGQNSGANVLTF
.,TRBV18,16,TRBJ2-1,.,TGTGCCAGCTCAGGATATAGCGGAGACTCCTACAATGAGCAGTTCTTC,CASSGYSGDSYNEQFF
.,TRBV7-9,15,TRBJ2-1,TRBD1,TGTGCCAGCAGCCCTTGGACAGGTCAATACAATGAGCAGTTCTTC,CASSPWTGQYNEQFF